The present TCR beta chain was sequenced within a study of blood T cell repertoires in COVID-19. Study information: T cells, B-cell-depleted T cells, or PBMCs provided the cDNA or gDNA that served as material.

Germline CDR1 and CDR2: PRHDT and FYEKMQ (reference sequence). Trimming pared 2 bases from V and 3 bases from J, leaving 20 bases between. The CDR3 consists of 17 residues. Original analysis: The assay estimated nucleated cells by amplifying reference gene primers. Measured with immunoSEQ multiplex PCR; TCRdb has only the in-frame clones, and not every one. That table is the source of V, J and clone size, and D and trimming were worked out from the DNA. The sample carries under 400,000 clones, 90% recorded once. The receptor comes from a young man with active or convalescent COVID-19. The sample comprised peripheral blood. This rearrangement joins TRBV13 to TRBJ2-7; possible D gene TRBD1, 6 bases. CDR3 coding DNA: TGTGCCAGCAGCTTATCGGTGGTAGGGGGAGAGTACTACGAGCAGTACTTC. This codes for CASSLSVVGGEYYEQYF.